Below are 30 T cell receptor beta chains sequenced from a single sample in a study of cytotoxic CD8 clonotypes in ibrutinib-treated CLL. The method was immunoSEQ multiplex PCR; TCRdb's version includes in-frame clones alone and lacks a portion of them. The sample has 65,000 to 85,000 clones, over 65% seen once; the top ten hold about 39%. This specimen was PBMCs, taken after 24 months of ibrutinib treatment. The source is a human donor with chronic lymphocytic leukemia.

The CDR3 loop is CASSLSVTNTEAFF. CDR3 in DNA: TGTGCCAGCAGTTTATCGGTTACGAACACTGAAGCTTTCTTT. The chain joins TRBV27 to TRBJ1-1; unclear D gene. The CDR3 runs 14 residues. V was shortened by 0 bases and J by 1 base, with 6 bases between the two germline ends. Per the germline V gene, CDR1 is MNHEY and CDR2 is SMNVEV (reference sequence).

The V call is TRBV6-6, the J call TRBJ2-1; maybe TRBD1 (6 bases). CDR1 MNHNY and CDR2 SVGAGI come from the germline V gene (reference sequence). V was pared by 0 bases and J by 9 bases, with 12 bases between. This CDR3 comprises 14 residues. DNA of the CDR3: TGTGCCAGCAGTTACTCGGAGACAGGCGCTGAGCAGTTCTTC. It yields the protein CASSYSETGAEQFF.

The chain has TRBV2 and TRBJ2-5; 12 positions match TRBD2. CDR1 and CDR2 (germline): SNHLY, FYNNEI. The V and J ends lost 6 bases and 5 bases, in that order; junction bases with no gene match: 19. The CDR3 runs 19 residues. The CDR3 here is CASRWEGPLAGGYGETQYF. CDR3 DNA sequence: TGTGCCAGCAGATGGGAGGGGCCACTAGCGGGAGGTTACGGGGAGACCCAGTACTTC.

This rearrangement joins TRBV28 to TRBJ1-3; 7 bases are shared with TRBD1. Unmatched junction bases numbered 15, after V lost 2 bases and J lost 2 bases. The germline V gene has CDR1 MDHEN and CDR2 SYDVKM. The CDR3 has 19 residues. CDR3 sequence: CASSLGGPQAGTAGNTIYF. CDR3 nucleotides: TGTGCCAGCAGTTTAGGGGGACCCCAGGCCGGGACAGCTGGAAACACCATATATTTT.

There are many counts of this clone. V and J are TRBV18 and TRBJ1-3; unclear D gene. The CDR3 is made up of 15 amino acids. Germline assignment: CDR1 KGHSH and CDR2 LQKENI. V was trimmed by 5 bases and J by 1 base, leaving 12 bases between them. Here the CDR3 DNA reads TGTGCCAGCTCAACGCCGACCGCGTCTGGAAACACCATATATTTT. This codes for CASSTPTASGNTIYF. The full variable domain, rest sourced from reference TRBV18 and TRBJ1-3, is NAGVMQNPRHLVRRRGQEARLRCSPMKGHSHVYWYRQLPEEGLKFMVYLQKENIIDESGMPKERFSAEFPKEGPSILRIQQVVRGDSAAYFCASSTPTASGNTIYFGEGSWLTVV.

This chain connects TRBV5-5 to TRBJ2-7; no firm D call. The CDR3 has 16 residues. The germline gives CDR1 SGHKS, CDR2 YYEKEE (reference sequence). Trimming took off 1 base at V and 2 bases at J, with 16 bases between the two ends. CDR3 region: CASSLFVAEGAYEQYF. The CDR3 DNA reads TGTGCCAGCAGCTTGTTCGTGGCCGAAGGAGCCTACGAGCAGTACTTC.

Here the CDR3 DNA reads TGTGCCATCAGTGACGGGCTGACAGGGTGGGGCAATGAGCAGTTCTTC. This encodes CAISDGLTGWGNEQFF. The chain links TRBV10-3 to TRBJ2-1, with TRBD1 identical over 7 bases. The CDR3 is 16 amino acids. V shed 3 bases and J 6 bases; nucleotides not matched to a gene: 11. Per germline, CDR1 ENHRY and CDR2 SYGVKD.

This clone was seen once. The chain employs TRBV9 and TRBJ2-7; 9 bases map to TRBD2. Germline loops: CDR1 SGDLS, CDR2 YYNGEE. V lost 4 bases to trimming and J lost 3 bases; unmatched junction nucleotides: 8. This CDR3 has 15 residues. Here the CDR3 DNA reads TGTGCCAGCAGCATTGCCGGGACTAGCAACTACGAGCAGTACTTC. Translated: CASSIAGTSNYEQYF.

The chain couples TRBV7-9 to TRBJ2-4, with D tentatively TRBD2 (5 bases). The germline V gene has CDR1 SEHNR and CDR2 FQNEAQ (reference sequence). V gave up 1 base and J gave up 0 bases, with 13 bases separating them. CDR3 length equals 17 residues. CDR3 region: CASSLGHGVLAKNIQYF. In nucleotides, the CDR3 is TGTGCCAGCAGCTTAGGTCACGGGGTTCTAGCCAAAAACATTCAGTACTTC.

Only a few counts were recorded for this clone. J is TRBJ2-2 and V is TRBV10-2; 7 bases are a match to TRBD1. In germline, CDR1 is WSHSY, CDR2 SAAADI. This CDR3 is built from 13 residues. V shed 6 bases and J 9 bases; nucleotides not matched to a gene: 7. DNA for the CDR3: TGCGCCAGCAGGAGGGACAGTTTCAGGGAGCTGTTTTTT. Translated, it gives CASRRDSFRELFF.

This chain links TRBV7-3 with TRBJ2-1, with 9 bases lining up with TRBD1. The junction had 2 bases not matched to a gene; V was cut back by 5 bases and J by 0 bases. This CDR3 has 15 amino acids. CDR1 SGHTA and CDR2 FQGTGA come from the germline V gene. CDR3 in amino acids: CASSKQGASYNEQFF. The CDR3 bases are TGTGCCAGCAGCAAACAGGGGGCCTCCTACAATGAGCAGTTCTTC.

This chain links TRBV7-2 with TRBJ2-3; 14 bases are a match to TRBD2. The CDR3 is 16 amino acids. In germline, CDR1 is SGHTA, CDR2 FQGNSA. The junction had 10 bases not matched to a gene; V was cut back by 5 bases and J by 9 bases. The CDR3 DNA reads as TGTGCCAGCAGCGGTGTTGGGACTAGCGGGAGTTCGACGCAGTATTTT. Its protein product is CASSGVGTSGSSTQYF. The variable domain in full, with the rest retrieved from reference TRBV7-2 and TRBJ2-3, is GAGVSQSPSNKVTEKGKDVELRCDPISGHTALYWYRQSLGQGLEFLIYFQGNSAPDKSGLPSDRFSAERTGGSVSTLTIQRTQQEDSAVYLCASSGVGTSGSSTQYFGPGTRLTVL.

In this sample, this clone turned up a few times. This chain connects TRBV4-2 to TRBJ2-1, with 10 bases that match TRBD2. This CDR3 spans 18 amino acids. Germline-derived CDR1 and CDR2 are LGHNA and YNFKEQ. V dropped 5 bases and J dropped 0; count of bases not matched to a gene: 10. Here the CDR3 reads CASSTRLAGASSYNEQFF. CDR3 DNA sequence: TGTGCCAGCAGCACACGACTAGCGGGTGCTTCCTCCTACAATGAGCAGTTCTTC.

This clone was observed a handful of times. This chain connects TRBV12-5 to TRBJ2-3; a possible D gene is TRBD2 (6 bases). Deletions cut 7 bases from V and 0 bases from J, with 14 bases between. Germline V CDR1 and CDR2: LGHNT, FRNRAP. CDR3 size: 15 residues. The CDR3 coding sequence is TGTGCTAGTGTAATCACGGGACTTAGCACAGATACGCAGTATTTT. Translated: CASVITGLSTDTQYF.

The gene calls are TRBV7-9 and TRBJ2-5; D may be TRBD2 (6 bases). Germline V gives CDR1 SEHNR, CDR2 FQNEAQ (reference sequence). Trimming took off 6 bases at V and 5 bases at J, with 10 bases between the two ends. This CDR3 contains 12 residues. The CDR3 DNA reads TGTGCCAGCAGGGGGGGTGGCGAGACCCAGTACTTC. Its protein product is CASRGGGETQYF.

V is TRBV7-3 and J is TRBJ2-6; the D is unclear. Germline CDR1 SGHTA, CDR2 FQGTGA. Trimming pared 3 bases from V and 0 bases from J, leaving 9 bases between. The CDR3 sequence is 16 residues long. CDR3 sequence (DNA): TGTGCCAGCAGCTTGACCACCTACTCTGGGGCCAACGTCCTGACTTTC. Translation gives CASSLTTYSGANVLTF. Based on the CDR3 plus reference TRBV7-3 and TRBJ2-6, the full variable domain is GAGVSQTPSNKVTEKGKYVELRCDPISGHTALYWYRQSLGQGPEFLIYFQGTGAADDSGLPNDRFFAVRPEGSVSTLKIQRTERGDSAVYLCASSLTTYSGANVLTFGAGSRLTVL.

This clone was counted between two and nine times. V usage is TRBV19 and J usage is TRBJ2-7; 9 bases fit TRBD1. The CDR3 sequence is 15 residues long. CDR1 LNHDA and CDR2 SQIVND come from the germline V gene (reference sequence). With V trimmed by 3 bases and J by 6 bases, 9 bases remained unmatched. The CDR3 is CASSISADRGFEQYF. CDR3 in DNA: TGTGCCAGTAGTATTTCCGCGGACAGGGGTTTCGAGCAGTACTTC.

The J gene is TRBJ1-3, the V gene TRBV6-5, with a tentative D call TRBD1 (6 bases). This CDR3 spans 15 amino acids. Germline V gene data show CDR1 as MNHEY and CDR2 as SVGAGI. Trimming removed 8 bases from V and 0 bases from J, with 14 bases in between. The CDR3 DNA follows: TGTGCCAGCGCGCCCCGGGACATCTCTGGAAACACCATATATTTT. It is translated as CASAPRDISGNTIYF.

J is TRBJ1-2 and V is TRBV10-3; 8 positions agree with TRBD1. V dropped 6 bases and J dropped 3; count of bases not matched to a gene: 6. This CDR3 is 14 amino acids long. Per germline, CDR1 ENHRY and CDR2 SYGVKD. CDR3 in amino acids: CAIRSGQGDYGYTF. CDR3 in DNA: TGTGCCATCAGGTCCGGACAGGGAGACTATGGCTACACCTTC.

This clone was detected once. This chain links TRBV5-1 with TRBJ2-7, with 8 bases matching TRBD2. V lost 7 bases to trimming and J lost 3 bases; unmatched junction nucleotides: 24. Germline lookup yields CDR1 SGHRS and CDR2 YFSETQ. This CDR3 has 19 residues. In DNA form, the CDR3 reads TGCGCCAGCCATATTAGCGGGGCCGACCCCCTCATCAGCCTCTACGAGCAGTACTTC. Its protein is CASHISGADPLISLYEQYF.

This clone was found once. The J gene is TRBJ2-1, the V gene TRBV11-2; D may be TRBD2 (7 bases). The CDR3 is 19 amino acids. The germline CDR1 and CDR2 sequences are SGHAT and FQNNGV. Trimming cost V 5 bases and J 6 bases, with 29 bases left between them. CDR3 sequence (DNA): TGTGCCAGCAGCGCCCGCCTGGGAGGGGGGACTACTAGAGGCAATGAGCAGTTCTTC. Protein sequence: CASSARLGGGTTRGNEQFF.

The gene calls are TRBV12-5 and TRBJ2-5; D is undetermined. Between the trimmed V and J ends, which lost 6 bases and 5 bases, there was a span of 13 bases. Germline CDR1 and CDR2: LGHNT and FRNRAP. The CDR3 extends over 13 amino acids. The CDR3 here is CASGQRVPETQYF. DNA of the CDR3: TGTGCTAGTGGCCAAAGGGTGCCCGAGACCCAGTACTTC.

The chain couples TRBV11-1 to TRBJ2-6; 7 bases are a match to TRBD1. The V segment lost 5 bases and the J segment 2 bases; nucleotides outside the gene matches: 9. The CDR3 is 17 residues long. Germline V CDR1 and CDR2: SGHAT, FQDESV (reference sequence). The CDR3 DNA reads TGTGCCAGCAGCCGGACAGGAGATAGGGCTGGGGCCAACGTCCTGACTTTC. This translates into CASSRTGDRAGANVLTF.

The sample holds one count of this clone. The rearrangement uses TRBV5-4 and TRBJ2-3; 7 positions match TRBD1. V was pared by 1 base and J by 0 bases, with 5 bases of the junction left unmatched. This CDR3 region has 16 residues. The germline gives CDR1 SGHNT, CDR2 YYREEE (reference sequence). CDR3 region: CASSLFGTASTDTQYF. The CDR3 DNA is TGTGCCAGCAGCTTGTTTGGGACAGCTAGCACAGATACGCAGTATTTT.

This chain connects TRBV7-2 to TRBJ2-1; D gene unclear. The CDR3 loop spans 13 amino acids. Germline CDR1 SGHTA, CDR2 FQGNSA. The V gene lost 2 bases and the J gene lost 3 bases, with 5 bases spanning the gap. DNA for the CDR3: TGTGCCAGCAGCTTACTTCTCTACAATGAGCAGTTCTTC. Translating gives CASSLLLYNEQFF.

The genes are TRBV5-1 and TRBJ2-2; 7 bases map to TRBD2. The J segment lost 0 bases and the V segment lost 4 bases, leaving 9 bases of the junction unmatched. In germline, CDR1 is SGHRS, CDR2 YFSETQ. This CDR3 spans 17 amino acids. CDR3 residues: CASSPGGPVANTGELFF. CDR3 in DNA: TGCGCCAGCAGCCCGGGGGGACCGGTCGCGAACACCGGGGAGCTGTTTTTT.

The table lists this clone with a count of one. The rearrangement joins TRBV7-2 to TRBJ2-1; TRBD1 aligns across 9 bases. V trimming: 1 base; J trimming: 4 bases; junction bases outside the gene matches: 2. Germline loops: CDR1 SGHTA, CDR2 FQGNSA. The CDR3 covers 15 residues. The chain's CDR3 is CASSLVGQGYNEQFF. CDR3 DNA sequence: TGTGCCAGCAGCTTAGTGGGACAGGGATACAATGAGCAGTTCTTC.

The V call is TRBV29-1, the J call TRBJ1-4; TRBD1 agrees at 8 bases. Trimming took 6 bases from V and 5 from J; bases not matched to a gene: 5. The V gene's germline CDR1 is SQVTM and CDR2 ANQGSEA. The CDR3 spans 13 residues. As DNA, the CDR3 is TGCAGCGTAGCCAGGGGGCCGAATGAAAAACTGTTTTTT. Protein sequence: CSVARGPNEKLFF.

V and J are TRBV6-1 and TRBJ1-5; unclear D gene. The CDR3 totals 15 residues. Germline loops: CDR1 MNHNS, CDR2 SASEGT. V lost 2 bases and J 0 bases, leaving 8 bases between the germline ends. CDR3 residues: CASSESPSSNQPQHF. Here the CDR3 DNA reads TGTGCCAGCAGTGAATCCCCCAGTAGCAATCAGCCCCAGCATTTT.

This chain joins TRBV4-2 and TRBJ2-1; 13 nucleotides line up with TRBD2. The germline CDR1 and CDR2 sequences are LGHNA and YNFKEQ. J lost 8 bases, V lost 2 bases, and 6 bases had no gene match. The CDR3 runs to 16 residues. The CDR3 nucleotides read TGTGCCAGCAGCCAACTACTAGCGGGAGGGTCCGATGAGCAGTTCTTC. As protein: CASSQLLAGGSDEQFF.